The 21 T cell receptor beta chains below were found in one sample sequenced in a study of shared clonotypes between healthy human individuals. TCRdb's table, derived via immunoSEQ multiplex PCR, lists solely in-frame clones and lacks some. The table includes 2 million to 3 million clones, roughly nine tenths detected once. Sequencing used naive CD4+ T cells sorted from blood. As for subset: CD45RA+ positively selected. Source of these receptors: a young man in good health.

In DNA form, the CDR3 reads TGCGCCAGCAGTGAGTCCAGCATACCTTCCGTCGAGCAGTACTTC. Amino acid sequence: CASSESSIPSVEQYF. The genes are TRBV10-1 and TRBJ2-7; no reliable D call. There are 15 residues in the CDR3. Per germline, CDR1 WNHNN and CDR2 SYGVQD (reference sequence). Deletions cut 0 bases from V and 6 bases from J, with 15 bases between.

The chain combines TRBV6-5 with TRBJ2-1; 10 bases are a match to TRBD2. The V gene's germline CDR1 is MNHEY and CDR2 SVGAGI. The CDR3 length is 14 residues. V lost 2 bases and J lost 10; bases outside the gene matches: 5. CDR3 bases: TGTGCCAGCAGTTACCTAGCGGGAGAACGGGAGCAGTTCTTC. Translating it yields CASSYLAGEREQFF.

The V call is TRBV11-2, the J call TRBJ2-5; no definite D call. The CDR3 totals 13 residues. V was pared by 5 bases and J by 1 base, with 8 bases between. The germline gives CDR1 SGHAT, CDR2 FQNNGV. CDR3 amino acids: CASSQSGQETQYF. CDR3 coding DNA: TGTGCCAGCAGCCAGTCGGGCCAAGAGACCCAGTACTTC.

The genes are TRBV21-1 and TRBJ2-4; the D call of TRBD2 is as the table states it, not checked on the DNA. TRBV21-1 is shown as a pseudogene. This CDR3 has 20 amino acids. The CDR3 loop is CASTPNRGTRISLAKNIQYF. CDR3 nucleotides: TGTGCCAGCACTCCGAACCGGGGGACTAGGATTTCACTAGCCAAAAACATTCAGTACTTC.

V usage is TRBV5-4 and J usage is TRBJ2-7; TRBD1 agrees at 10 bases. Germline loops: CDR1 SGHNT, CDR2 YYREEE (reference sequence). The CDR3 length is 16 residues. Trimming took 3 bases from V and 7 from J; bases not matched to a gene: 13. CDR3 protein: CASSSRGGTGDVEQYF. CDR3 sequence (DNA): TGTGCCAGCAGCTCCCGTGGTGGGACAGGGGACGTAGAGCAGTACTTC.

V and J are TRBV5-1 and TRBJ2-7, with D possibly being TRBD2 (5 bases). CDR1 SGHRS and CDR2 YFSETQ come from the germline V gene. This CDR3 spans 15 amino acids. Trimming cost V 5 bases and J 0 bases, with 15 bases left between them. The CDR3 DNA reads TGCGCCAGCAGGGGGAGCGTAAAAAGCTCCTACGAGCAGTACTTC. It codes for CASRGSVKSSYEQYF.

The V gene is TRBV5-1, the J gene TRBJ2-1, with a possible D match to TRBD2 (5 bases). The germline V and J ends were trimmed by 0 bases and 0 bases, with 19 bases remaining between them. CDR3 size: 19 residues. Per germline, CDR1 SGHRS and CDR2 YFSETQ. CDR3 bases: TGCGCCAGCAGCTTGGATCCGGGGTCCACCCCCAGCTCCTACAATGAGCAGTTCTTC. This translates into CASSLDPGSTPSSYNEQFF.

This chain uses TRBV6-6 with TRBJ1-1; TRBD1 agrees at 7 bases. Germline assignment: CDR1 MNHNY and CDR2 SVGAGI (reference sequence). This CDR3 is built from 14 residues. V dropped 8 bases and J dropped 2; count of bases not matched to a gene: 8. CDR3 DNA: TGTGCCAGCGGCACACAGGGGAAAAACACTGAAGCTTTCTTT. Translating it yields CASGTQGKNTEAFF.

The chain joins TRBV7-3 to TRBJ2-1; D gene uncertain. Per germline, CDR1 SGHTA and CDR2 FQGTGA. Trimming took 5 bases from V and 9 from J, leaving 11 bases between them. The CDR3 has 12 residues. The CDR3 reads CASSLDKGEQFF. In DNA form, the CDR3 reads TGTGCCAGCAGCCTCGACAAGGGTGAGCAGTTCTTC. The full variable domain, rest sourced from reference TRBV7-3 and TRBJ2-1, is GAGVSQTPSNKVTEKGKYVELRCDPISGHTALYWYRQSLGQGPEFLIYFQGTGAADDSGLPNDRFFAVRPEGSVSTLKIQRTERGDSAVYLCASSLDKGEQFFGPGTRLTVL.

On this clone: In the same sample, other DNA sequences code for this CDR3. The chain carries TRBV30 and TRBJ1-3; no clear D gene. There are 13 residues in the CDR3. Deletions cut 2 bases from V and 4 bases from J, with 9 bases between. Germline V gene sequence: CDR1 GTSNPN, CDR2 SVGIG (reference sequence). CDR3 amino acids: CAWSIGSGNTIYF. The CDR3 bases are TGTGCCTGGAGTATAGGGTCCGGAAACACCATATATTTT.

This clone was recorded once. The chain couples TRBV13 to TRBJ2-7; TRBD1 might be the D (6 bases). The CDR3 is made up of 16 amino acids. Per the germline V gene, CDR1 is PRHDT and CDR2 is FYEKMQ (reference sequence). The V end was cut by 5 bases, the J end by 5 bases, with 22 bases between. CDR3 residues: CASSPYIGLRGNEQYF. The CDR3 bases are TGTGCCAGCAGCCCCTATATTGGGCTAAGGGGGAACGAGCAGTACTTC.

The chain couples TRBV4-1 to TRBJ1-2; D might be TRBD1 (6 bases). Germline V lookup: CDR1 MGHRA, CDR2 YSYEKL. The CDR3 totals 16 residues. Trimming took 4 bases from V and 0 from J, leaving 15 bases between them. The CDR3 loop is CASSPPRQVSNYGYTF. CDR3 in DNA: TGCGCCAGCAGCCCCCCGAGACAGGTCTCTAACTATGGCTACACCTTC.

CDR3 protein: CASSTGETQYF. The CDR3 DNA sequence: TGTGCCAGCAGTACCGGGGAGACCCAGTACTTC. The V gene is TRBV6-6, the J gene TRBJ2-5; D is uncertain. Between the trimmed V and J ends, which lost 5 bases and 5 bases, there was a span of 6 bases. The germline V gene encodes CDR1 MNHNY and CDR2 SVGAGI (reference sequence). The CDR3 runs 11 residues.

The genes are TRBV12-1 and TRBJ2-5; the listed D gene, TRBD2, was not tested against the DNA. TRBV12-1 is annotated as a pseudogene. This CDR3 contains 18 residues. CDR3 in amino acids: CASSYTGDSPQQEETQYF. DNA of the CDR3: TGTGCCAGCAGCTATACGGGGGATTCTCCACAACAAGAAGAGACCCAGTACTTC.

This clone has just one count. The chain is built from TRBV15 and TRBJ2-1; D is unresolved. V was cut by 5 bases and J by 0 bases, with 11 bases left in between. Germline values: CDR1 LNHNV, CDR2 YYDKDF (reference sequence). This CDR3 spans 15 amino acids. This CDR3 is CATSPKIFSYNEQFF. In nucleotides, the CDR3 is TGTGCCACCAGCCCAAAGATCTTCTCCTACAATGAGCAGTTCTTC. The full variable domain, its missing parts supplied by reference TRBV15 and TRBJ2-1, is DAMVIQNPRYQVTQFGKPVTLSCSQTLNHNVMYWYQQKSSQAPKLLFHYYDKDFNNEADTPDNFQSRRPNTSFCFLDIRSPGLGDTAMYLCATSPKIFSYNEQFFGPGTRLTVL.

Regarding this clone: Other DNA sequences within the sample encode an identical CDR3. The chain combines TRBV2 with TRBJ1-5, with TRBD1 identical over 7 bases. V shed 6 bases and J 2 bases; nucleotides not matched to a gene: 7. CDR3 length: 15 amino acids. Germline CDR1 is SNHLY and CDR2 is FYNNEI. The DNA for the CDR3 is TGTGCCAGCAGGGCTCAAGGGGGCGGCAATCAGCCCCAGCATTTT. It yields the protein CASRAQGGGNQPQHF.

The rearrangement uses TRBV6-6 and TRBJ2-5; 11 bases agree with TRBD2. V trimming: 7 bases; J trimming: 10 bases; junction bases outside the gene matches: 17. The germline V gene encodes CDR1 MNHNY and CDR2 SVGAGI (reference sequence). This CDR3 region has 16 residues. Here the CDR3 DNA reads TGTGCCAGCAACCCGGGACTAGCGGATCCCCGGGGAGGCCAGTACTTC. Its translation: CASNPGLADPRGGQYF.

The chain has TRBV4-1 and TRBJ1-1; D remains ambiguous. V was clipped by 3 bases and J by 0 bases, with 11 bases between them. The CDR3 is made up of 15 amino acids. Germline V gene sequence: CDR1 MGHRA, CDR2 YSYEKL. For the CDR3, the DNA is TGCGCCAGCAGCCAGTGGGTAGGGATGAACACTGAAGCTTTCTTT. This gives the protein CASSQWVGMNTEAFF.

Regarding this clone: Other nucleotide sequences from this sample produce the same CDR3. The CDR3 loop reads CASSPDSSNQPQHF. The CDR3 DNA follows: TGCGCCAGCAGCCCGGACAGCAGCAATCAGCCCCAGCATTTT. The rearrangement uses TRBV5-1 and TRBJ1-5; tentatively, D is TRBD1 (6 bases). In germline, CDR1 is SGHRS, CDR2 YFSETQ. The length of the CDR3 is 14 residues. V was trimmed by 4 bases and J by 1 base, leaving 9 bases between them.

The genes are TRBV11-1 and TRBJ2-7, with TRBD2 matching over 9 bases. Trimming took 5 bases from V and 2 from J; bases not matched to a gene: 7. The CDR3 covers 15 residues. CDR1 is SGHAT, CDR2 FQDESV, per germline (reference sequence). In DNA, the CDR3 is TGTGCCAGCAGCCCTCGACTAGCGGCGACCTACGAGCAGTACTTC. The encoded protein is CASSPRLAATYEQYF.

The chain links TRBV11-2 to TRBJ2-5, with a possible D match to TRBD2 (7 bases). Trimming removed 2 bases from V and 4 bases from J, with 14 bases in between. In germline, CDR1 is SGHAT, CDR2 FQNNGV. CDR3 length equals 15 residues. The CDR3 sequence: CASSLSAGAVETQYF. CDR3 coding DNA: TGTGCCAGCAGCTTATCCGCGGGGGCTGTAGAGACCCAGTACTTC.